This TCR beta chain was sequenced during a study of TIL therapy for anti-PD-1-resistant metastatic lung cancer. Specified time point: pre-treatment sample, taken before nivolumab and TIL therapy. The immunoSEQ assay was v3. The method was immunoSEQ multiplex PCR; TCRdb's version includes in-frame clones alone and lacks a portion of them. The sample has approximately 50,000 clones; around 80% are singletons. V lost 3 bases and J 2 bases, leaving 9 bases between the germline ends. This CDR3 contains 14 residues. Germline assignment: CDR1 MNHEY and CDR2 SVGAGI. This chain joins TRBV6-5 and TRBJ2-3; possible D gene TRBD2, 6 bases. Material: blood, obtained at baseline. This clonotype was sampled from a man aged 65 to 85 with non-small cell lung cancer. CDR3 nucleotides: TGTGCCAGCAGTTATCGGGACTTCACAGATACGCAGTATTTT. Translated, it gives CASSYRDFTDTQYF.